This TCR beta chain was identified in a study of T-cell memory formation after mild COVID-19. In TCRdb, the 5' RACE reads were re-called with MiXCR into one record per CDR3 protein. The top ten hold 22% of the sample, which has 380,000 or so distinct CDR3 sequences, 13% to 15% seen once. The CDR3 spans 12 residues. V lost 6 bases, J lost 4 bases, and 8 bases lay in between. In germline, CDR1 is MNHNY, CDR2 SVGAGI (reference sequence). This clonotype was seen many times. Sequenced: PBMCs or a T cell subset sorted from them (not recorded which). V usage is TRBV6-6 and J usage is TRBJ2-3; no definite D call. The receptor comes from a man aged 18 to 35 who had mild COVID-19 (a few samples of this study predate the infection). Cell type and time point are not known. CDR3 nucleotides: TGTGCCAGCAGCTCAGTAGCAGATACGCAGTATTTT. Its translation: CASSSVADTQYF.